This TCR beta chain was captured in a study of cytomegalovirus exposure and HLA in healthy donors (dated by TCRdb to 2015 to 2018). In terms of the full investigation: An earlier analysis of some 550 of the donors reported approximately 270 Gb of sequence data and some 120 million unique TCR beta sequences from some 180 million T cells. An earlier analysis of 587 of the donors applied high-throughput TCR beta sequencing to assess whether each TCR beta V gene segment acted as functional or pseudogenic. HLA typing covered class I and class II loci at four-digit resolution. Donor age, sex, ethnicity and CMV serostatus were compiled alongside the repertoire data. To study patterns of TCR occurrence, a later analysis re-analyzed previously published TCR beta repertoires from hundreds of donors and added high-resolution HLA genotyping. The number of donors typed differed by locus, with roughly 620-640 for A, B, C, DRB1 and DQB1, over 500 for DQA1, 600 to 610 for DPA1, and some 440 for DPB1. An early release that covered more than 550 HLA-typed donors contained 250 to 350 gigabases of sequencing data and tens of millions of unique TCR sequences. Genome-wide SNP genotypes for about 65% of the 666 donors were used in a later genetic analysis, which treated that subset as a discovery cohort. The study aimed to test whether cataloging public T cell receptors could reveal signatures of past pathogen exposure. The T cell repertoires of under 750 subjects were profiled by immunosequencing and related to cytomegalovirus serostatus. Of the approximately 370 genotyped donors, 80% to 90% were placed in the genetic ancestry cluster associated with self-reported Caucasian donors. A separate validation cohort of 100 to 150 different subjects was used in addition to the approximately 700-subject first cohort. A handful of DR-DQ haplotypes were handled as single units for association and clustering because linkage in the cohort was strong. High-throughput TCR immunosequencing, statistical association of individual TCRs with disease status, and machine learning were combined to predict cytomegalovirus infection status. All discovery cohort repertoires had been generated using a single sequencing platform. Rather than drawing on any new phenotypic data, the later analysis identified candidate immune exposures from TCR beta sequences and the way those sequences occurred across donors. Among under 450 genotyped donors of the cohort, an average of around 240,000 unique TCR beta nucleotide sequences were sequenced per donor, about a sixth of them non-productive.

The library was produced with the immunoSEQ multiplex PCR assay. For the multiplex PCR, a mixture combining 60 forward primers for TCR Vbeta segments and 13 reverse primers for TCR Jbeta segments was used. The CDR3 region of rearranged TCR beta genes was amplified from genomic DNA by a multiplex PCR assay. The Illumina HiSeq System was used to sequence the amplified TCR beta libraries as 87-base-pair reads. Concerning the study's data processing: A later analysis tallied around 87 million unique TCR beta chains across the 700 or so repertoires, and some 10 million of those chains were shared by two or more donors. Raw reads were error-corrected and collapsed into unique sequences by a nearest-neighbor algorithm in which closely related sequences were merged to remove PCR and sequencing errors. CDR3 sequences were aligned to IMGT reference sequences to assign V, D and J gene segments. For a sequence to be retained, a match of at least six nucleotides was required to both a V gene segment and a J gene segment. Rearrangements were called productive when the CDR3 lacked stop codons and stayed in frame with V and J; all others were non-productive. CDR3 was defined according to IMGT convention as the region running from the second conserved V-encoded cysteine to the conserved J-encoded phenylalanine. The earlier analysis of 450 to 750 of the donors excluded any sequence lacking an unambiguous match to a single V gene segment. An earlier analysis of just under 600 of the donors called V segments functional above 56.7% productive rearrangements and segregating when the between-donor standard deviation exceeded 5%. To diagnose cytomegalovirus status from the catalog of TCR beta chain sequences, a statistical classification framework was built. V and J gene assignment, in a later analysis, came from comparing TCR nucleotide sequences with IMGT/GENE-DB human TR gene sequences. The TCRdist pipeline was used in a later analysis to assign CDR3 sequences and most-parsimonious VDJ recombination scenarios. In a later analysis, each TCR beta chain was defined by its CDR3 amino acid sequence together with its V-gene family, and reads without a unique V-gene family were excluded. In a later analysis, nearly 600 highly shared, low-generation-probability nucleotide sequences were removed to address suspected cross-contamination and a sequencing artifact. In a later analysis, a clonal expansion index for each public chain was calculated from normalized within-repertoire ranks of inferred template counts. A later analysis computed generation probabilities with a VDJ recombination model fitted to out-of-frame rearrangements, and checked the results against IGoR. Hypergeometric tests were used in a later analysis to score TCR-TCR, TCR-HLA and TCR-CMV co-occurrence, with a repertoire-size bias correction applied to the TCR pairs. To estimate false discovery rates, a later analysis permuted the HLA or CMV assignments 20 times. In a later analysis, co-occurring TCRs were grouped using DBSCAN, and TCRdist sequence similarity was added for clustering within HLA-allele-positive subsets. For co-occurrence clustering, repertoires with fewer than 30,000 or more than 120,000 public chains were excluded, along with roughly five repertoires with anomalous nucleotide sharing. In its TCRdb copy, this immuneACCESS table keeps in-frame sequences only and misses some clones. Where compared with another copy, unresolved V genes explain less than half of these, and the others have no known cause. V and J calls and clone size are copied from that table; D and trimming were computed from the DNA. Counted in this sample were approximately 110,000 clones; over 75% of them appeared once. The leading ten clones occupy about 13% of the sample.

The cohort was made up of 666 healthy bone marrow donors. At the time of sampling, every cohort member was nominally healthy, though immune exposures that went unrecorded were likely present. The donor tested CMV seropositive, placing the donor among the 289 seropositive members of the cohort. Every donor gave a peripheral blood sample, and the peripheral blood mononuclear cells from that sample were used for TCR beta sequencing. Genomic DNA was extracted from the blood cell samples with the Qiagen DNeasy Blood Extraction Kit. Reading from cysteine to phenylalanine, the CDR3 counts 16 amino acids. Only the CDR3 DNA stays, 48 bases, in frame from base 1. V loses 5 bases, J loses 2 bases, and the germline ends lie 16 bases apart. As encoded in the germline V gene (reference sequence), CDR1 is MNHEY while CDR2 is SMNVEV. About this clone itself: Which antigen it targets is not known. Base qualities are not provided; no much larger clone lies one nucleotide away.

Beyond this particular receptor, the publication reports: An association between a missense DCLRE1C variant and V-gene and J-gene trimming of TCR beta chains was found in a later genetic analysis and replicated in an independent cohort. In both the original and validation cohorts, the classifier was reported to diagnose cytomegalovirus status with high specificity and sensitivity. Linkage disequilibrium might explain the correlated functional status among segregating V segments, but an unknown experimental factor could not be excluded. Most TCR sequences were observed very rarely across donors, whereas some public TCRs were present in many individuals. A later analysis associated 15,000 to 20,000 TCR beta sequences with specific HLA alleles at a false discovery rate of 0.05. Sequencing depth was assumed to be roughly uniform across donors in the presence/absence analyses, though that assumption may not hold. Strong co-occurrence of HLA alleles, especially DR and DQ, made assigning TCR associations to individual alleles difficult. In an earlier analysis of 587 of the donors, most TCR beta V segments appeared in productive rearrangements about 90% or about 30% of the time, broadly matching IMGT annotations. In a later analysis, most CMV-associated TCR beta chains were found to appear HLA-restricted, with HLA associations seemingly driven largely by CMV exposure. A further reported finding was that TCR beta sequences accurately predicted the HLA-A and HLA-B alleles for most subjects in the first cohort. Because some donors lacked HLA typing at each locus, the association tests relied only on the typed subset. According to a later genetic analysis, donors in an Asian-associated ancestry cluster had fewer N-insertions in productive TCRs than the roughly 670-donor mean. A total of 150 to 200 TCR beta chains were listed by the study as associated with cytomegalovirus. A later analysis reported that several top co-occurrence clusters appeared linked to parvovirus B19, influenza, CMV and Epstein-Barr virus. Compared with equally common non-associated chains, HLA-associated TCR beta chains in a later analysis were more clonally expanded and had lower generation probabilities. Some IMGT-functional V segments, including TRBV6-2 and TRBV6-3, could not be distinguished by the 87-base-pair reads and were therefore excluded. According to the authors, the approach could potentially be generalized to other disease states and immunological phenotypes. In vitro tests confirmed that a few of the cytomegalovirus-associated TCR beta chains recognize cytomegalovirus antigens. A cluster of highly shared sequence variants was judged likely to represent a technical artifact of the sequencing pipeline. The only immune exposure information available for the cohort was CMV serostatus. In this cohort, only TCR beta chains were sequenced, and detectable features were limited by the absence of alpha or paired-chain data. The earlier analysis of approximately 540 of the donors excluded 15 to 20 rarely observed V segments, including chromosome 9 orphons, because counts were too low. A later analysis found that TCR association rates varied across HLA loci, with DRB1 alleles showing the most associated TCRs and HLA-C alleles the fewest.

This receptor was obtained from a woman in her thirties or forties in good health and CMV-seropositive. In this chain, TRBV27 is recombined with TRBJ1-5; confidence is insufficient to name the D gene. The sequenced sample was PBMCs. CDR3 region: CASSPPEQRRNQPQHF. In nucleotides, the sequence is TGTGCCAGCAGTCCGCCCGAGCAGCGACGCAATCAGCCCCAGCATTTT.